Listed below are T cell receptor beta chains from one sample, sequenced in a study of regulatory T cells in long-lasting Graves disease. TCRdb itself ran the multiplex PCR reads through MiXCR, one entry per CDR3 protein. Among about 560,000 distinct CDR3 sequences listed, roughly 16% were seen once. These data were likewise used in another study, on T cells in Graves' hyperthyroidism and ophthalmopathy.

Sequencing used peripheral blood mononuclear cells (PBMCs), obtained at new diagnosis, from a patient treated with antithyroid drugs. The receptors derive from a man aged 18 to 29 with Graves disease. Each CDR3 is given with its conserved first and last residue. The D gene is left open where the match is weak. Clone size is stated in some rows and not others, as once, few, many or a class when expanded.

DNA: TGTGCCAGCAGCCAAGCTTGGACACGAGATAATTCACCCCTCCACTTT
CDR3: CASSQAWTRDNSPLHF
V: TRBV14
D: NA
J: TRBJ1-6
size: NA

DNA: TGTGCTTGCGAAAGGGGCGCGCAGGGGGCCGGGGAGCTGTTTTTT
CDR3: CACERGAQGAGELFF
V: TRBV28
D: TRBD1
J: TRBJ2-2
size: many

DNA: TGCAGTGCTCGCCCCGGGACGATAGTCTCCTACGAGCAGTACTTC
CDR3: CSARPGTIVSYEQYF
V: TRBV20-1
D: NA
J: TRBJ2-7
size: many

DNA: TGTGCCAGCAGTTCCCACAGGGGAATCCCCTCCTACGAGCAGTACTTC
CDR3: CASSSHRGIPSYEQYF
V: TRBV12-3/TRBV12-4
D: TRBD1
J: TRBJ2-7
size: many

DNA: TGTGCCTGGAGCCCCACAGGGGGTGAAGCTTTCTTT
CDR3: CAWSPTGGEAFF
V: TRBV30
D: TRBD1
J: TRBJ1-1
size: many

DNA: TGTGCCAGCAGCTTGGAGCGGGCAGATACGCAGTATTTT
CDR3: CASSLERADTQYF
V: TRBV5-6
D: NA
J: TRBJ2-3
size: few

DNA: TGCAGTGCTAGAGCCCCGGGAGGGCCCGGATACAATGAGCAGTTCTTC
CDR3: CSARAPGGPGYNEQFF
V: TRBV20-1
D: TRBD2
J: TRBJ2-1
size: few

DNA: TGTGCCAGCAGTTCCCCCGGACCGCGGGGAGAAAAACTGTTTTTT
CDR3: CASSSPGPRGEKLFF
V: TRBV28
D: NA
J: TRBJ1-4
size: many

DNA: TGTGCCAGCAGCCATCTACAGGGGGATCACACAGATACGCAGTATTTT
CDR3: CASSHLQGDHTDTQYF
V: TRBV4-2
D: TRBD1
J: TRBJ2-3
size: NA

DNA: TGCGCCAGCAGCCAAGAGGAGCAGGGGGGCACTGAAGCTTTCTTT
CDR3: CASSQEEQGGTEAFF
V: TRBV4-1
D: TRBD1
J: TRBJ1-1
size: NA

DNA: TGCGCCAGCGGCCCTTACCGGGACACACACGAGCAGTACTTC
CDR3: CASGPYRDTHEQYF
V: TRBV5-1
D: NA
J: TRBJ2-7
size: few

DNA: TGTGCCAGCAGCTCACCTCCTGGGACGGACACTGAAGCTTTCTTT
CDR3: CASSSPPGTDTEAFF
V: TRBV7-2
D: NA
J: TRBJ1-1
size: many

DNA: TGTGCCAGCAGTCTCGGACAGGGGAGGGGGAAGCAGTACTTC
CDR3: CASSLGQGRGKQYF
V: TRBV28
D: TRBD1
J: TRBJ2-7
size: many

DNA: TGTGCCAGCAGTCCTCACAGGCAGGGGACCCAGTACTTC
CDR3: CASSPHRQGTQYF
V: TRBV28
D: NA
J: TRBJ2-5
size: NA

DNA: TGTGCCAGCAGCACCCTAAACACATTCGGGAATGAAAAACTGTTTTTT
CDR3: CASSTLNTFGNEKLFF
V: TRBV25-1
D: NA
J: TRBJ1-4
size: NA

DNA: TGTGCCAGCAGTGAAGCGTTACAGGGAGGAGAGACCCAGTACTTC
CDR3: CASSEALQGGETQYF
V: TRBV6-1
D: NA
J: TRBJ2-5
size: NA

DNA: TGTGCCAGCAGCTTAGCGCGGGGGGTGGGCGACAATGAGCAGTTCTTC
CDR3: CASSLARGVGDNEQFF
V: TRBV11-1
D: TRBD2
J: TRBJ2-1
size: many

DNA: TGTGCCTGGATCGGTAAAGGGAGCTATGGCTACACCTTC
CDR3: CAWIGKGSYGYTF
V: TRBV30
D: NA
J: TRBJ1-2
size: many

DNA: TGTGCCAGCAGCAGCAGGGGGCTCGCTGAAGCTTTCTTT
CDR3: CASSSRGLAEAFF
V: TRBV12-3/TRBV12-4
D: TRBD1
J: TRBJ1-1
size: many

DNA: TGTGCTAGTGGCCGTCGAGAGAACACTGAAGCTTTCTTT
CDR3: CASGRRENTEAFF
V: TRBV12-5
D: NA
J: TRBJ1-1
size: many

DNA: TGCAGTGCTAGTTGGCTAGCGGGAGGGAAAGGGTACTTC
CDR3: CSASWLAGGKGYF
V: TRBV20-1
D: TRBD2
J: TRBJ2-5
size: NA

DNA: TGTGCCAGCAGCGGGGGACTAGCGGGAGGGCCTAGGGAGACCCAGTACTTC
CDR3: CASSGGLAGGPRETQYF
V: TRBV11-2
D: TRBD2
J: TRBJ2-5
size: few

DNA: TGTGCCAGCAGTTTAATACCCGGGACAGGGGCCTACGAGCAGTACTTC
CDR3: CASSLIPGTGAYEQYF
V: TRBV27
D: TRBD1
J: TRBJ2-7
size: many

DNA: TGTGCCAGCAGAACCCCGGGCCCAGCTACAAGGAATGAGCAGTTCTTC
CDR3: CASRTPGPATRNEQFF
V: TRBV11-2
D: NA
J: TRBJ2-1
size: many

DNA: TGTGCCAGCAGTTTGGGTCAGGGGGCGAGAGGCTACACCTTC
CDR3: CASSLGQGARGYTF
V: TRBV12-3/TRBV12-4
D: TRBD1
J: TRBJ1-2
size: few

DNA: TGTGCCAGTAGTCCCGAAGCGCAGCCCCAGCATTTT
CDR3: CASSPEAQPQHF
V: TRBV19
D: NA
J: TRBJ1-5
size: NA

DNA: TGTGCCTGGAGTGTCGACAGGGGGCCCCGGGAGCTGTTTTTT
CDR3: CAWSVDRGPRELFF
V: TRBV30
D: TRBD1
J: TRBJ2-2
size: NA